The 10 T cell receptor beta chains reported below all come from one sample, sequenced in a study of T cells in Graves' hyperthyroidism and ophthalmopathy. The investigators amplified TCR beta CDR3 regions from RNA transcripts. A first-round RT-PCR of the TCR CDR3 used the HTBI primer set. TCRdb analysed the multiplex PCR reads with MiXCR anew, one entry per CDR3 protein. This sample has 490,000 or so distinct CDR3 sequences, with around a fifth found just once. The sequenced sample was blood. Every receptor here comes from a woman aged 70-85 years with Graves' ophthalmopathy.

This clonotype was seen repeatedly, ten times or more. The chain couples TRBV11-2 to TRBJ2-5, with a tentative D call TRBD2 (6 bases). In germline, CDR1 is SGHAT, CDR2 FQNNGV. The CDR3 extends over 15 amino acids. V shed 5 bases and J shed 5 bases, with 18 bases lying between them. CDR3 residues: CASSMNSGTGETQYF. The CDR3 DNA reads TGTGCCAGCAGCATGAACTCCGGGACTGGGGAGACCCAGTACTTC. Full variable domain (rest looked up from reference TRBV11-2 and TRBJ2-5): EAGVAQSPRYKIIEKRQSVAFWCNPISGHATLYWYQQILGQGPKLLIQFQNNGVVDDSQLPKDRFSAERLKGVDSTLKIQPAKLEDSAVYLCASSMNSGTGETQYFGPGTRLLVL.

J is TRBJ2-7 and V is TRBV7-2; D is unresolved. Germline CDR1 and CDR2: SGHTA and FQGNSA. Trimming stripped 8 bases from V and 6 bases from J, with 17 bases between. The CDR3 runs 13 residues. The chain's CDR3 is CASVTSVPGEQYF. Written as DNA, the CDR3 is TGTGCCAGCGTGACGTCGGTCCCCGGCGAGCAGTACTTC.

CDR3 sequence: CASIQVRYGYTF. The CDR3 nucleotides read TGTGCCAGTATACAGGTGCGTTATGGCTACACCTTC. V gene TRBV19 combines with J gene TRBJ1-2, with D perhaps matching TRBD1 (5 bases). The CDR3 runs to 12 residues. CDR1 and CDR2 (germline): LNHDA, SQIVND (reference sequence). Trimming took off 7 bases at V and 5 bases at J, with 11 bases between the two ends.

This clonotype was picked up a small number of times. A read error is possible here, since a much larger clone lies one base away. V is TRBV6-1 and J is TRBJ2-7; 14 bases agree with TRBD2. After removal of 6 bases from V and 2 bases from J, the junction contained 3 bases not matched to a gene. CDR1 and CDR2 (germline): MNHNS, SASEGT. This CDR3 has 15 residues. The DNA for the CDR3 is TGTGCCAGCAGGAGACTAGCGGGAGGGCCCTACGAGCAGTACTTC. It is translated as CASRRLAGGPYEQYF.

This clonotype was detected a few times. J is TRBJ2-5 and V is TRBV6-1, with 7 bases aligning to TRBD2. CDR1 is MNHNS and CDR2 is SASEGT in the germline V gene. After removal of 5 bases from V and 3 bases from J, the junction contained 9 bases not matched to a gene. The CDR3 runs 15 residues. The CDR3 region has the DNA TGTGCCAGCAGTCCTAGCGGAGAGTATAAAGAGACCCAGTACTTC. Translation gives CASSPSGEYKETQYF.

This clonotype was seen at least ten times. The chain has TRBV11-2 and TRBJ1-5; 11 bases are shared with TRBD1. The CDR3 has 17 amino acids. The trim removed 5 bases at V and 1 base at J, leaving 7 bases unmatched. Per the germline V gene, CDR1 is SGHAT and CDR2 is FQNNGV. For the CDR3, the DNA is TGTGCCAGCAGCCTAGGGACAGGGGGGGCGAGCAATCAGCCCCAGCATTTT. This gives the protein CASSLGTGGASNQPQHF.

This clonotype was observed a handful of times. The CDR3 coding sequence is TGTGCTAGTGGTTCCCCGACTAGGGTAATAGCCGGGGAGCTGTTTTTT. This codes for CASGSPTRVIAGELFF. The V and J genes are TRBV12-5 and TRBJ2-2, with D perhaps matching TRBD2 (6 bases). Trimming left V 4 bases short and J 6 bases short, with 18 bases between. CDR1 and CDR2 (germline): LGHNT, FRNRAP. The CDR3 covers 16 residues.

This clonotype was picked up a small number of times. The chain employs TRBV12-3 or TRBV12-4 and TRBJ1-6; 9 positions agree with TRBD1. V was clipped by 4 bases and J by 9 bases; unmatched bases: 4. CDR3 length equals 14 residues. The CDR3 reads CASSSGTGFSPLHF. The CDR3 DNA follows: TGTGCCAGCAGTTCGGGGACAGGGTTTTCACCCCTCCACTTT.

In its sample, this clonotype was seen many times. The chain combines TRBV7-9 with TRBJ2-3; D gene ambiguous. The germline V gene has CDR1 SEHNR and CDR2 FQNEAQ (reference sequence). V lost 1 base, J lost 9 bases, and 8 bases lay in between. The CDR3 runs to 12 residues. CDR3: CASSLGWETQYF. DNA of the CDR3: TGTGCCAGCAGCTTAGGGTGGGAAACGCAGTATTTT. Full variable domain (outside the CDR3, taken from reference TRBV7-9 and TRBJ2-3): DTGVSQNPRHKITKRGQNVTFRCDPISEHNRLYWYRQTLGQGPEFLTYFQNEAQLEKSRLLSDRFSAERPKGSFSTLEIQRTEQGDSAMYLCASSLGWETQYFGPGTRLTVL.

This clonotype has more than one count but fewer than ten. V and J are TRBV12-3 or TRBV12-4 and TRBJ1-2; D is uncertain. This CDR3 has 14 amino acids. Trimming shortened V by 2 bases and J by 7 bases, and 14 bases separated the two germline ends. The CDR3 spells CASSLPGMVGGYTF. As DNA, the CDR3 is TGTGCCAGCAGTTTACCGGGGATGGTAGGTGGCTACACCTTC.